This entry lists 17 T cell receptor beta chains sequenced from one sample in a study of memory CD4+ T cells and cytomegalovirus serostatus. Assay: immunoSEQ multiplex PCR; the TCRdb copy retains only in-frame clones and omits some. The sample has approximately 70,000 clones; about 76% are singletons. Single viable CD3+CD4+CD8-CD45RO+ cells were sorted as the memory CD4+ T cells. Sequenced material: memory CD4+ T cells from blood. The receptors were sampled from an adult in good health and CMV-seropositive.

This clone was counted between two and nine times. This chain uses TRBV6-5 with TRBJ2-7; 9 bases fit TRBD2. The CDR3 totals 13 residues. J gave up 5 bases and V 7 bases, and 6 bases lay outside the gene matches. Germline values: CDR1 MNHEY, CDR2 SVGAGI. The CDR3 spells CASIPAGGNEQYF. CDR3 DNA: TGTGCCAGCATCCCAGCGGGGGGAAACGAGCAGTACTTC.

V is TRBV4-1 and J is TRBJ2-6; D is unclear. With 1 base removed from V and 0 bases from J, the gap between germline ends came to 10 bases. Germline CDR1 reads MGHRA; CDR2 reads YSYEKL. The CDR3 extends over 17 amino acids. CDR3 DNA sequence: TGCGCCAGCAGCCAAGTATACACCTACTCTGGGGCCAACGTCCTGACTTTC. Protein sequence: CASSQVYTYSGANVLTF.

The rearrangement joins TRBV29-1 to TRBJ1-4, with D possibly TRBD1 on 5 matching bases. V was shortened by 7 bases and J by 7 bases, with 16 bases between the two germline ends. This CDR3 has 13 residues. Germline-derived CDR1 and CDR2 are SQVTM and ANQGSEA. CDR3 loop: CSALGGSGEKLFF. The CDR3 coding sequence is TGCAGCGCCCTGGGGGGGTCGGGTGAAAAACTGTTTTTT. Looking up the rest from reference TRBV29-1 and TRBJ1-4 gives the full variable domain: SAVISQKPSRDICQRGTSLTIQCQVDSQVTMMFWYRQQPGQSLTLIATANQGSEATYESGFVIDKFPISRPNLTFSTLTVSNMSPEDSSIYLCSALGGSGEKLFFGSGTQLSVL.

The chain combines TRBV5-6 with TRBJ2-1, with TRBD2 identical over 7 bases. The J segment lost 8 bases and the V segment lost 0 bases, leaving 8 bases of the junction unmatched. The germline CDR1 and CDR2 sequences are SGHDT and YYEEEE. This CDR3 has 15 residues. CDR3 protein: CASSLAGTTVHEQFF. The CDR3 nucleotides are TGTGCCAGCAGCTTGGCCGGGACTACCGTCCATGAGCAGTTCTTC.

The table lists this clone with a few counts. The chain is built from TRBV7-3 and TRBJ2-2; no clear D gene. Trimming took 0 bases from V and 5 from J, leaving 4 bases between them. The germline CDR1 and CDR2 sequences are SGHTA and FQGTGA. The CDR3 length is 13 residues. For the CDR3, the DNA is TGTGCCAGCAGCTTAACGGTTACCGGGGAGCTGTTTTTT. Protein: CASSLTVTGELFF.

The table lists this clone with a few counts. This CDR3 reads CASSEVGGSYGYTF. The DNA of the CDR3 is TGTGCCAGCAGTGAAGTCGGGGGATCCTATGGCTACACCTTC. This sequence joins TRBV25-1 and TRBJ1-2; tentatively, D is TRBD1 (5 bases). Deletions cut 2 bases from V and 4 bases from J, with 11 bases between. Germline CDR1 reads MGHDK; CDR2 reads SYGVNS. The CDR3 loop spans 14 amino acids.

This sequence joins TRBV4-1 and TRBJ2-5; 7 bases are shared with TRBD2. This CDR3 is 18 amino acids long. Germline trimming cut 0 bases from V and 2 bases from J; bases unmatched to any gene: 12. Germline values: CDR1 MGHRA, CDR2 YSYEKL. The CDR3 spells CASSQDGITRGFQETQYF. The DNA of the CDR3 is TGCGCCAGCAGCCAAGATGGGATCACGCGGGGGTTTCAAGAGACCCAGTACTTC.

The rearrangement uses TRBV18 and TRBJ1-5; TRBD1 is a possible D gene (6 bases). Germline V gene lookup returns CDR1 KGHSH and CDR2 LQKENI. The CDR3 runs 14 residues. The V and J ends lost 3 bases and 4 bases respectively, with 10 bases between them. The CDR3 DNA reads as TGTGCCAGCTCACCCTTGGGGGCAAATCAGCCCCAGCATTTT. It encodes CASSPLGANQPQHF.

This clone was observed once. The chain carries TRBV30 and TRBJ2-1; TRBD2 agrees at 13 bases. Germline V lookup: CDR1 GTSNPN, CDR2 SVGIG (reference sequence). The V gene end was trimmed by 0 bases and the J gene end by 2 bases; junction bases not matched to a gene: 13. The CDR3 length is 20 residues. CDR3 residues: CAWSVPRTSGSGLTYNEQFF. For the CDR3, the DNA is TGTGCCTGGAGTGTACCGCGGACTAGCGGGAGCGGGTTGACCTACAATGAGCAGTTCTTC.

This clone was counted only a few times. J is TRBJ1-6 and V is TRBV10-1; the D is unclear. V shed 4 bases and J shed 8 bases, with 9 bases lying between them. Germline V CDR1 and CDR2: WNHNN, SYGVQD (reference sequence). This CDR3 is built from 13 residues. CDR3 amino acids: CASSAFGYSPLHF. DNA of the CDR3: TGCGCCAGCAGTGCGTTCGGATATTCACCCCTCCACTTT.

This clone was seen repeatedly, ten times or more. CDR3: CASSYLAGGKETQYF. In nucleotides, the CDR3 is TGTGCCAGCAGTTACCTAGCGGGAGGCAAAGAGACCCAGTACTTC. V and J are TRBV6-5 and TRBJ2-5; 11 bases are a match to TRBD2. Germline CDR1 reads MNHEY; CDR2 reads SVGAGI. V gave up 2 bases and J gave up 3 bases; unmatched junction bases: 2. The CDR3 sequence is 15 residues long.

The chain combines TRBV6-5 with TRBJ1-3, with no clear D. V gave up 4 bases and J gave up 0 bases, with 13 bases separating them. The CDR3 contains 16 residues. From germline, CDR1 is MNHEY and CDR2 SVGAGI. The CDR3 sequence is CASSFFSFLSGNTIYF. DNA of the CDR3: TGTGCCAGCAGTTTTTTTAGTTTCCTCTCTGGAAACACCATATATTTT.

The rearrangement links TRBV6-5 to TRBJ1-1; no clear D. The CDR3 sequence is 15 residues long. CDR1 and CDR2 (germline): MNHEY, SVGAGI. The germline V and J ends were trimmed by 0 bases and 3 bases, with 11 bases remaining between them. The CDR3 loop is CASSYSKREDTEAFF. In DNA form, the CDR3 reads TGTGCCAGCAGTTACTCGAAACGGGAGGACACTGAAGCTTTCTTT.

This clone occurred once. The V gene is TRBV28, the J gene TRBJ2-1; D perhaps matches TRBD2 (5 bases). V was shortened by 5 bases and J by 12 bases, with 11 bases between the two germline ends. CDR1 MDHEN and CDR2 SYDVKM come from the germline V gene. The CDR3 has 11 residues. The CDR3 DNA reads as TGTGCCAGCAGTCTTACTAGGACGCAGTTCTTC. Its translation is CASSLTRTQFF.

This chain joins TRBV11-2 and TRBJ2-5; no clear D gene. Trimming removed 1 base from V and 2 bases from J, with 5 bases in between. Germline values: CDR1 SGHAT, CDR2 FQNNGV. This CDR3 comprises 13 residues. The DNA of the CDR3 is TGTGCCAGCAGCTTAGTCATACAAGAGACCCAGTACTTC. Protein product: CASSLVIQETQYF.

V usage is TRBV6-5 and J usage is TRBJ2-2; D gene uncertain. V was shortened by 0 bases and J by 1 base, with 9 bases between the two germline ends. The CDR3 runs 16 residues. Per the germline V gene, CDR1 is MNHEY and CDR2 is SVGAGI. CDR3 in amino acids: CASSYSLFGNTGELFF. CDR3 DNA sequence: TGTGCCAGCAGTTACTCGTTATTTGGGAACACCGGGGAGCTGTTTTTT.

This clone was counted once. V is TRBV30 and J is TRBJ1-3; D is uncertain. The CDR3 spans 14 residues. V shed 3 bases and J shed 4 bases, with 13 bases lying between them. Germline assignment: CDR1 GTSNPN and CDR2 SVGIG (reference sequence). The CDR3 is CAWRLPVSGNTIYF. CDR3 sequence (DNA): TGTGCCTGGAGGTTACCGGTTTCGGGAAACACCATATATTTT.